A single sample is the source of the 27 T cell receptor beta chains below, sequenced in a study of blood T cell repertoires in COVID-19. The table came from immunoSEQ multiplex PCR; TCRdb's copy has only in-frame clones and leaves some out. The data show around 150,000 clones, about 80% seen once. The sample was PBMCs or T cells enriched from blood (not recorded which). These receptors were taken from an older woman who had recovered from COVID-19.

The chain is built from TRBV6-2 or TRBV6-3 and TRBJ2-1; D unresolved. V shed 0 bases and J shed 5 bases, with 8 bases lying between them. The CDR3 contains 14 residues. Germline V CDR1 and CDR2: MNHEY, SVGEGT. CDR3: CASSYSHGHNEQFF. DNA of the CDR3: TGTGCCAGCAGTTACTCGCACGGTCACAATGAGCAGTTCTTC.

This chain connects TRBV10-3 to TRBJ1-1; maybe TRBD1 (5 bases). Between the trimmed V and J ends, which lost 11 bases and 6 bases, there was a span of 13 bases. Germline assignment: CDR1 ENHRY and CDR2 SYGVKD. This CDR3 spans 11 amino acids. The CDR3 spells CASRDAAEAFF. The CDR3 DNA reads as TGTGCCTCCAGGGATGCAGCTGAAGCTTTCTTT.

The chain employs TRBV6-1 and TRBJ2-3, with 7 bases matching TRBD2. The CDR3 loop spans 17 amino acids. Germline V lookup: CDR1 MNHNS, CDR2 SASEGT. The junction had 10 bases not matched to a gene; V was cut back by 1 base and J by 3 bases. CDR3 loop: CASSEVVWGGGTDTQYF. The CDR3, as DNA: TGTGCCAGCAGTGAAGTGGTCTGGGGGGGAGGGACAGATACGCAGTATTTT.

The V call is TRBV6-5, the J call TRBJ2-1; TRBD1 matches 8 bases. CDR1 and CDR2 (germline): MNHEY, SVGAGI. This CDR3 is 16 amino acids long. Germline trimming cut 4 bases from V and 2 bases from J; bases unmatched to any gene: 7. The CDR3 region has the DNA TGTGCCAGCAGTTCCAACCAGGGGGCCGCCTACAATGAGCAGTTCTTC. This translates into CASSSNQGAAYNEQFF.

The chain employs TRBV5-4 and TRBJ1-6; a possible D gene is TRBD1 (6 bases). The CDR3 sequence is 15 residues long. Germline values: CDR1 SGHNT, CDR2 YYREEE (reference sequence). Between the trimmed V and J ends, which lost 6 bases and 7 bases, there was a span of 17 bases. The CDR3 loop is CASIEGGPGNSPLHF. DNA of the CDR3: TGTGCCAGCATTGAGGGGGGGCCGGGGAATTCACCCCTCCACTTT.

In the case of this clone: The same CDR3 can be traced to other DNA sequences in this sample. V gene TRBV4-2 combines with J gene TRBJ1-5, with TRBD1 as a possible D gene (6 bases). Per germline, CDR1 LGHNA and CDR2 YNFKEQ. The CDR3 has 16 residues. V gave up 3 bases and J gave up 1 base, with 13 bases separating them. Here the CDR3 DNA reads TGTGCCAGCAGCCAGGAACAGGGAATAAGCAATCAGCCCCAGCATTTT. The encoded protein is CASSQEQGISNQPQHF.

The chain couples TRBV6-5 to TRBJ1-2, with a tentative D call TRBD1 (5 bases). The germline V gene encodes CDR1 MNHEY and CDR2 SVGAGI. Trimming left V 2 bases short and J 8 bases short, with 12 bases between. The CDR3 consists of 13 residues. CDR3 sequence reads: CASSYRQGGGYTF. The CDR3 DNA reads TGTGCCAGCAGTTACAGGCAGGGCGGCGGCTACACCTTC.

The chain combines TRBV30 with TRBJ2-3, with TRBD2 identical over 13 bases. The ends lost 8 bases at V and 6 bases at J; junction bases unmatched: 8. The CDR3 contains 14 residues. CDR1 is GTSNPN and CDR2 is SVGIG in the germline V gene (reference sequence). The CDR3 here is CARTSGGAWDTQYF. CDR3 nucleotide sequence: TGTGCCCGCACTAGCGGGGGGGCCTGGGATACGCAGTATTTT. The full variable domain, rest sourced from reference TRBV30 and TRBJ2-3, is SQTIHQWPATLVQPVGSPLSLECTVEGTSNPNLYWYRQAAGRGLQLLFYSVGIGQISSEVPQNLSASRPQDRQFILSSKKLLLSDSGFYLCARTSGGAWDTQYFGPGTRLTVL.

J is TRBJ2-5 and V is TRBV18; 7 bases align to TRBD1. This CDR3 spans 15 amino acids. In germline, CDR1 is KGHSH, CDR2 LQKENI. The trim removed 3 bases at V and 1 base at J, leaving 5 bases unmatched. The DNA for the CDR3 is TGTGCCAGCTCACCGACGGACAGGTCCCAAGAGACCCAGTACTTC. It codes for CASSPTDRSQETQYF.

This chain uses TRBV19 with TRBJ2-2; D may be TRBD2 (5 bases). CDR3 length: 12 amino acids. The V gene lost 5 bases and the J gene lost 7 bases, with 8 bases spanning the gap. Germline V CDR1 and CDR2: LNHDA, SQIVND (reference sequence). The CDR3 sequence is CASSQSGGELFF. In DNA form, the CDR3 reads TGTGCCAGTAGTCAAAGCGGCGGGGAGCTGTTTTTT.

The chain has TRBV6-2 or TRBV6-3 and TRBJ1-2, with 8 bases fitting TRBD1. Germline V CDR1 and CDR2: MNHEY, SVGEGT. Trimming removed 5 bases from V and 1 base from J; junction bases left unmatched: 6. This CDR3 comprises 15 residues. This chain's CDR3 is CASSTRTGSNYGYTF. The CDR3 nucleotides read TGTGCCAGCAGTACCCGGACAGGGAGTAACTATGGCTACACCTTC.

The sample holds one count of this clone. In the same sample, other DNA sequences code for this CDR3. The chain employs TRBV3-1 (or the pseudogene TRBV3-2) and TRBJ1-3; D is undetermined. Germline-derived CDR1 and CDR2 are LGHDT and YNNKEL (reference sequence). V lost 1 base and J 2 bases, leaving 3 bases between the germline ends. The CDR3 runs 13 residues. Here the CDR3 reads CASSQGPGNTIYF. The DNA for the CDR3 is TGTGCCAGCAGCCAAGGGCCTGGAAACACCATATATTTT.

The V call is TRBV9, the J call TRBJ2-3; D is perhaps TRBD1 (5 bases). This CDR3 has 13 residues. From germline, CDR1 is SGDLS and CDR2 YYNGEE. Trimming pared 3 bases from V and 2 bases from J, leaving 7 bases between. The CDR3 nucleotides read TGTGCCAGCAGCGAGGGGTTCACAGATACGCAGTATTTT. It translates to CASSEGFTDTQYF.

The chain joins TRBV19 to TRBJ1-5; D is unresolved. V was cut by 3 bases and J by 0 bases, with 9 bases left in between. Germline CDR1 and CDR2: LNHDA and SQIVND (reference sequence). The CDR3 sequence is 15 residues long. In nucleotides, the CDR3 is TGTGCCAGTAGTATTAGTCAGGATAGCAATCAGCCCCAGCATTTT. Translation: CASSISQDSNQPQHF.

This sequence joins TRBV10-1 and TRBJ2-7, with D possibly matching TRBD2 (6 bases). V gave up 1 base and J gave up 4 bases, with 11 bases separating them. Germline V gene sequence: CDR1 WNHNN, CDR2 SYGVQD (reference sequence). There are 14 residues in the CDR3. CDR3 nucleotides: TGCGCCAGCAGTGAGTGGAGGGTGACGTACGAGCAGTACTTC. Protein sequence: CASSEWRVTYEQYF.

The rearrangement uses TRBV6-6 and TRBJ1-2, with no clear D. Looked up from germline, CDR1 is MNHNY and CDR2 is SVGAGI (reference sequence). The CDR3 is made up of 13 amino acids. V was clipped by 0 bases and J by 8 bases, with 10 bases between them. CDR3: CASSYSGGLGYTF. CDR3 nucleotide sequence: TGTGCCAGCAGTTACTCAGGAGGGCTGGGCTACACCTTC.

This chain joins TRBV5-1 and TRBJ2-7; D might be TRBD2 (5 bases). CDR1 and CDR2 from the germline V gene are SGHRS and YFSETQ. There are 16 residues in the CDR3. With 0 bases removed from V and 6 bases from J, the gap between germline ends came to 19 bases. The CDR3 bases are TGCGCCAGCAGCTTGGACTTTGGGGTCGGGGTAGGCGAGCAGTACTTC. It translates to CASSLDFGVGVGEQYF.

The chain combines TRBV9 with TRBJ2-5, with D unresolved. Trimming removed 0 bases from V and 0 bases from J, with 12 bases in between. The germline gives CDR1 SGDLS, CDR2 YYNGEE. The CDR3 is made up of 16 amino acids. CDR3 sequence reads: CASSVAPHPNQETQYF. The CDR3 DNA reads TGTGCCAGCAGCGTAGCCCCACACCCGAACCAAGAGACCCAGTACTTC.

In DNA form, the CDR3 reads TGTGCCGGAGAACAGGCTTCTCCAGATACGCAGTATTTT. This translates into CAGEQASPDTQYF. The chain has TRBV2 and TRBJ2-3; D is possibly TRBD1 (5 bases). Per germline, CDR1 SNHLY and CDR2 FYNNEI. This CDR3 comprises 13 residues. V was clipped by 11 bases and J by 4 bases, with 16 bases between them. Full variable domain (missing parts from reference TRBV2 and TRBJ2-3): EPEVTQTPSHQVTQMGQEVILRCVPISNHLYFYWYRQILGQKVEFLVSFYNNEISEKSEIFDDQFSVERPDGSNFTLKIRSTKLEDSAMYFCAGEQASPDTQYFGPGTRLTVL.

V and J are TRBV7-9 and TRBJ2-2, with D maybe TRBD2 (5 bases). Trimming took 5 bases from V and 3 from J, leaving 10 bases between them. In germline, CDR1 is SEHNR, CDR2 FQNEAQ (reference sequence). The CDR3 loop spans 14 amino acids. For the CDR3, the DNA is TGTGCCAGCAGCGCAAGCGGCGACACCGGGGAGCTGTTTTTT. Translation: CASSASGDTGELFF.

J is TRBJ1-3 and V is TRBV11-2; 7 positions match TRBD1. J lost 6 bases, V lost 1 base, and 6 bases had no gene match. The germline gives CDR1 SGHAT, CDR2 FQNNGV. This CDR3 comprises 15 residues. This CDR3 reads CASSLAPGQKNTIYF. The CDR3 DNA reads TGTGCCAGCAGCTTAGCTCCGGGACAGAAAAACACCATATATTTT.

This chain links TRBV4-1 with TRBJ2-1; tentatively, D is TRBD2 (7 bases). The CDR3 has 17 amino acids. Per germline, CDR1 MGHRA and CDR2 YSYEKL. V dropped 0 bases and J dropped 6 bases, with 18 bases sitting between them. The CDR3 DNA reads TGCGCCAGCAGCCAAGATAAGTACGGGGCGGGGGCCAATGAGCAGTTCTTC. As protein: CASSQDKYGAGANEQFF.

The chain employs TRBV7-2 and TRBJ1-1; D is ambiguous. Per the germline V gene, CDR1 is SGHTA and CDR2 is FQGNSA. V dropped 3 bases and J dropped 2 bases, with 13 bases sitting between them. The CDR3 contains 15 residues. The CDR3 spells CASSFDARGNTEAFF. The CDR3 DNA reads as TGTGCCAGCAGCTTCGATGCTCGGGGAAACACTGAAGCTTTCTTT.

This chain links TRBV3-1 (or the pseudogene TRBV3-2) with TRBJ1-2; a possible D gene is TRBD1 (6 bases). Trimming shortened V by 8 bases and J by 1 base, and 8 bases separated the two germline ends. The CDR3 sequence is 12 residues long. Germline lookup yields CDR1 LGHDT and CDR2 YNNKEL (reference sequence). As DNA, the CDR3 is TGTGCCAGCCGGGACAATAACTATGGCTACACCTTC. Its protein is CASRDNNYGYTF.

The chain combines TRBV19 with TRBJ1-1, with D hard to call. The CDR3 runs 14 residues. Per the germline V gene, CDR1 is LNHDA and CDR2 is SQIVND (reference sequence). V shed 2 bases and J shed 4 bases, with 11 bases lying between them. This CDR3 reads CASSISVRATEAFF. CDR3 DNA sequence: TGTGCCAGTAGTATATCGGTAAGAGCCACTGAAGCTTTCTTT.

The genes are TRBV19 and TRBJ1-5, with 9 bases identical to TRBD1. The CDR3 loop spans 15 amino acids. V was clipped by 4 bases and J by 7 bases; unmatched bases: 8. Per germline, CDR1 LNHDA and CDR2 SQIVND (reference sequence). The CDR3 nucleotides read TGTGCCAGTAGTACGGGACAGGGCATTGGACAGCCCCAGCATTTT. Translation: CASSTGQGIGQPQHF.

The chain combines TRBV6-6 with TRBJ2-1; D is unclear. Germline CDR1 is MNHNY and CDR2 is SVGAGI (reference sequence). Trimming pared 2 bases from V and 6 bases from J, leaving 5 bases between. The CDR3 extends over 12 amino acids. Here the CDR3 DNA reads TGTGCCAGCAGTTACGTAGCCAATGAGCAGTTCTTC. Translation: CASSYVANEQFF.